Below, one T cell receptor beta chain is given with its context. This sample is part of a study of blood T cell repertoires in COVID-19. At the level of the study: Specimens from acute and convalescent COVID-19 originated in the United States, Italy and Spain. Sources were T cells, B-cell-depleted T cells, or PBMCs; the material itself was cDNA or gDNA.

Trimming cost V 1 base and J 7 bases, with 11 bases left between them. The CDR3 totals 13 residues. In germline, CDR1 is KGHSH, CDR2 LQKENI. Per the authors' pipeline: Amplified reference gene primers provided the basis for estimating nucleated cell counts. The assay was immunoSEQ multiplex PCR, and TCRdb's table has in-frame clones only and misses some. V, J and clone size were drawn from that table, and D and trimming were deduced from the DNA. The sample includes about 290,000 clones, roughly 89% seen only once; the top ten take less than 1%. What was sequenced was peripheral blood. The chain couples TRBV18 to TRBJ2-7; no firm D call. The TCR comes from a woman aged 40-49 years who had recovered from COVID-19. The CDR3 nucleotides read TGTGCCAGCTCACCACGTGAAAGGAGTGAGCAGTACTTC. Amino acids: CASSPRERSEQYF.